This TCR beta chain was sequenced in a study of early T cells in non-severe SARS-CoV-2 infection. Study summary: Bulk RNA isolated from unsorted whole blood underwent sequencing; chains were not paired. Study conclusions and caveats: Matching with VDJdb favored anti-spike CD8 responses (missing private and CD4 specificities).

Trimming left V 2 bases short and J 2 bases short, with 6 bases between. The germline CDR1 and CDR2 sequences are SGHAT and FQNNGV. This CDR3 is 14 amino acids long. With regard to this clonotype: The target antigen is unknown.

Each single cDNA molecule received a unique molecular identifier. TCRdb ran MiXCR on the 5' RACE reads and lists one entry per CDR3 protein. The table has around 52,000 distinct CDR3 sequences, around a tenth seen once. What was sequenced was whole blood. This clonotype was sampled from an adult who was a healthcare worker with PCR-confirmed SARS-CoV-2 infection or an uninfected control (not recorded which). The gene calls are TRBV11-2 and TRBJ2-2; no definite D call. The CDR3 nucleotides are TGTGCCAGCAGCTTAACTATTAACACCGGGGAGCTGTTTTTT. This codes for CASSLTINTGELFF.